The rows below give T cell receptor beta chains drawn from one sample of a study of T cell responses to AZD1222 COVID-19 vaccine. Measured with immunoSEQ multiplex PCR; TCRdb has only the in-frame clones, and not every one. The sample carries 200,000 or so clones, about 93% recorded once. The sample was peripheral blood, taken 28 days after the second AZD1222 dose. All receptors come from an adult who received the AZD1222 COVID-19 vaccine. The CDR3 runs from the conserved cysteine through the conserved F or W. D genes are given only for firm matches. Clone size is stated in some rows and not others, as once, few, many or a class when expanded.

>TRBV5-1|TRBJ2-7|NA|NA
CASSLGSIRGAHEQYF
TGCGCCAGCAGCTTGGGCTCCATAAGGGGGGCCCACGAGCAGTACTTC
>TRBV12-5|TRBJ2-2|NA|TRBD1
CASGFSGTGRGTGELFF
TGTGCTAGTGGTTTCTCCGGGACAGGGCGGGGCACCGGGGAGCTGTTTTTT
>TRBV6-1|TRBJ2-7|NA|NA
CASSETTGPYEQYF
TGTGCCAGCAGTGAAACCACAGGGCCCTACGAGCAGTACTTC
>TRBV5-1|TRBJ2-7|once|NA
CASRGGGSGEQYF
TGCGCCAGCAGGGGGGGCGGCTCGGGCGAGCAGTACTTC
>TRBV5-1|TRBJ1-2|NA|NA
CASSPTANYGYTF
TGCGCCAGCAGCCCGACAGCTAACTATGGCTACACCTTC
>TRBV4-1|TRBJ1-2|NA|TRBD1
CASRPGTANYGYTF
TGCGCCAGCAGGCCAGGGACAGCTAACTATGGCTACACCTTC
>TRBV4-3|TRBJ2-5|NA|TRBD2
CASSQDLLSGGPIEETQYF
TGCGCCAGCAGCCAAGATCTTCTTAGCGGGGGGCCAATTGAAGAGACCCAGTACTTC
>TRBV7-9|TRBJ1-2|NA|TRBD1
CASSSPGGVYGYTF
TGTGCCAGCAGCTCCCCAGGGGGGGTCTATGGCTACACCTTC
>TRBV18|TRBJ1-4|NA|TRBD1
CASSPLKTGGDEKLFF
TGTGCCAGCTCACCCCTCAAGACAGGGGGGGATGAAAAACTGTTTTTT
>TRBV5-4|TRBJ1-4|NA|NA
CASSLGVGAGTNEKLFF
TGTGCCAGCAGCTTGGGGGTCGGGGCAGGGACTAATGAAAAACTGTTTTTT
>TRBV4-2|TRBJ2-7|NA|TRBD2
CASSQGQLGGNEQYF
TGTGCCAGCAGCCAAGGGCAGCTGGGAGGGAACGAGCAGTACTTC
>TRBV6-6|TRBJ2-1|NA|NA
CASSYRSVEQFF
TGTGCCAGCAGTTACAGGAGTGTTGAGCAGTTCTTC
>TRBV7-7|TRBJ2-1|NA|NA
CASGRDWNNEQFF
TGTGCCAGCGGGAGAGACTGGAACAATGAGCAGTTCTTC
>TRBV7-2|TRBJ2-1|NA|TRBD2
CASSLLAGGGEQFF
TGTGCCAGCAGCTTGCTAGCGGGGGGAGGTGAGCAGTTCTTC
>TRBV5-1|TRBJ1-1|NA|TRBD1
CASSFAGGGGSEAFF
TGCGCCAGCAGCTTTGCAGGGGGCGGCGGTAGTGAAGCTTTCTTT
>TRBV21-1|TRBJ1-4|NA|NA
CASSKKGSDRPNEKLFF
TGTGCCAGCAGCAAAAAGGGCTCCGACAGGCCGAATGAAAAACTGTTTTTT
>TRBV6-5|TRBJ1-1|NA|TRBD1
CASNPRGQGTEAFF
TGTGCCAGCAACCCCAGGGGGCAGGGAACTGAAGCTTTCTTT
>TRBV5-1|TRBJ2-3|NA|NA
CASSLDSVGTDTQYF
TGCGCCAGCAGCTTGGACAGCGTGGGCACAGATACGCAGTATTTT
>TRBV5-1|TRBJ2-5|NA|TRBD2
CASSSGGAGETQYF
TGCGCCAGCAGCAGCGGGGGGGCCGGCGAGACCCAGTACTTC
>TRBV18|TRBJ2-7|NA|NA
CASSTAQVPYEQYF
TGTGCCAGCTCAACCGCACAGGTTCCCTACGAGCAGTACTTC
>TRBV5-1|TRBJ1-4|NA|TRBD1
CASSSGPQGASEKLFF
TGCGCCAGCAGCAGCGGCCCCCAGGGGGCGTCTGAAAAACTGTTTTTT
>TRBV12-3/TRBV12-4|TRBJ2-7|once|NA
CASSLMGGNEQYF
TGTGCCAGCAGTTTGATGGGTGGGAACGAGCAGTACTTC
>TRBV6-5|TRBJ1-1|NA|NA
CASSYSPRSEAFF
TGTGCCAGCAGTTACTCCCCGAGGTCTGAAGCTTTCTTT
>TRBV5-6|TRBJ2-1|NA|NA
CASTQNPYNEQFF
TGTGCCAGCACCCAAAACCCCTACAATGAGCAGTTCTTC
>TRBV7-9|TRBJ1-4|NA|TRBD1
CASSWQGAFHEKLFF
TGTGCCAGCAGCTGGCAGGGGGCTTTTCATGAAAAACTGTTTTTT
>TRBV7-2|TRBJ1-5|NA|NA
CASSLAQGGNQPQHF
TGTGCCAGCAGCTTAGCGCAGGGAGGGAATCAGCCCCAGCATTTT
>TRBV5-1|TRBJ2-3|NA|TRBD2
CASSVSGGGTDTQYF
TGCGCCAGCAGCGTTAGCGGGGGGGGCACAGATACGCAGTATTTT
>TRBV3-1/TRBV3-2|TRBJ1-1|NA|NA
CASSPLGAPNTEAFF
TGTGCCAGCAGCCCGTTGGGGGCCCCGAACACTGAAGCTTTCTTT
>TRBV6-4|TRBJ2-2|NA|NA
CASAVQGSTGELFF
TGTGCCAGCGCTGTGCAGGGATCTACCGGGGAGCTGTTTTTT
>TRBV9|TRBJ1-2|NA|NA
CASSVAGGNYGYTF
TGTGCCAGCAGCGTAGCTGGAGGCAACTATGGCTACACCTTC
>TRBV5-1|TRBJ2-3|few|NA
CASSPQIGDTQYF
TGCGCCAGCTCCCCCCAAATTGGAGATACGCAGTATTTT
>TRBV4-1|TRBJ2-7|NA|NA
CASSHAPMTSYEQYF
TGCGCCAGCAGTCACGCCCCGATGACATCCTACGAGCAGTACTTC
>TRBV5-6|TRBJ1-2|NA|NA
CASSFWGPKGYGYTF
TGTGCCAGCAGCTTCTGGGGCCCGAAGGGCTATGGCTACACCTTC
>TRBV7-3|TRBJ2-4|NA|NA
CASSLSEGTGVRYF
TGTGCCAGCAGCTTAAGTGAGGGGACGGGAGTTAGGTACTTC
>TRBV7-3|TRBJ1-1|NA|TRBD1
CASSLQGAGTEAFF
TGTGCCAGCAGCCTTCAGGGGGCTGGCACTGAAGCTTTCTTT
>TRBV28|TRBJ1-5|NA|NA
CASNPVRTVTNQPQHF
TGTGCCAGCAACCCCGTTAGAACAGTCACTAATCAGCCCCAGCATTTT
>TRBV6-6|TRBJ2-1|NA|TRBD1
CASSLGQINEQFF
TGTGCCAGCAGCCTGGGACAGATCAATGAGCAGTTCTTC
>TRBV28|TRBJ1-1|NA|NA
CASSPPNPIHTEAFF
TGTGCCAGCAGCCCACCCAACCCGATACACACTGAAGCTTTCTTT
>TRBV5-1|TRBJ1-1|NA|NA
CASSLGSTGNTEAFF
TGCGCCAGCAGCTTGGGTTCTACGGGGAACACTGAAGCTTTCTTT
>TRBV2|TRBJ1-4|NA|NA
CASSVGPGIGAWEKLFF
TGTGCCAGCAGTGTAGGCCCGGGGATCGGGGCTTGGGAAAAACTGTTTTTT
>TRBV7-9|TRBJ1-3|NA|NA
CASSQGSEGSGNTIYF
TGTGCCAGCAGCCAAGGGTCCGAAGGCTCTGGAAACACCATATATTTT
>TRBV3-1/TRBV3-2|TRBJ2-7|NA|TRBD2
CASSQAVGLGLVEQYF
TGTGCCAGCAGCCAAGCGGTAGGACTAGGGCTCGTCGAGCAGTACTTC
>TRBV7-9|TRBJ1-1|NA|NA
CASSRETNTEAFF
TGTGCCAGCAGCCGGGAGACAAACACTGAAGCTTTCTTT
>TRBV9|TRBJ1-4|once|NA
CASSVGHDSANEKLFF
TGTGCCAGCAGCGTAGGCCACGACAGCGCTAATGAAAAACTGTTTTTT
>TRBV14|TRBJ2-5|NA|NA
CASSHKETQYF
TGTGCCAGCAGCCACAAGGAGACCCAGTACTTC
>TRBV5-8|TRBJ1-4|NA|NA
CASSLWEALFF
TGTGCCAGCAGCTTGTGGGAGGCGCTGTTTTTT
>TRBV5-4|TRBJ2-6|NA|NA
CASSRQSGANVLTF
TGTGCCAGCAGCCGACAGTCGGGGGCCAACGTCCTGACTTTC
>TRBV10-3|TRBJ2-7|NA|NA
CAISELAYEQYF
TGTGCCATCAGTGAACTAGCCTACGAGCAGTACTTC
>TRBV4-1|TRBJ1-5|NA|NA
CASSQDARGGSISPQHF
TGCGCCAGCAGCCAAGATGCGCGGGGGGGTAGTATATCGCCCCAGCATTTT
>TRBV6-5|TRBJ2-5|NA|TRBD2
CASSYSGGGTQETQYF
TGTGCCAGCAGTTACTCTGGCGGGGGGACCCAAGAGACCCAGTACTTC
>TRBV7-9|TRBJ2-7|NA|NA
CASSLSITGSYEQYF
TGTGCCAGCAGCTTATCCATTACAGGGTCCTACGAGCAGTACTTC
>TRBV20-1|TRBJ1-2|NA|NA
CSASGRDGYTF
TGCAGTGCTAGTGGACGTGATGGCTACACCTTC
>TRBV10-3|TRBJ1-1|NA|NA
CAISATENTEAFF
TGTGCCATCAGTGCTACAGAGAACACTGAAGCTTTCTTT
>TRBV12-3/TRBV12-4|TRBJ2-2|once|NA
CASIRGLAGELFF
TGTGCCAGCATCCGAGGATTGGCCGGGGAGCTGTTTTTT
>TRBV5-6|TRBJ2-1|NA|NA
CASSFVAEQFF
TGTGCCAGCAGCTTCGTAGCTGAGCAGTTCTTC